This entry concerns a single T cell receptor beta chain. This entry comes from a study of blood T cell repertoires in COVID-19. Germline-derived CDR1 and CDR2 are KGHDR and SFDVKD. Trimming took 3 bases from V and 4 from J, leaving 11 bases between them. The CDR3 has 14 amino acids. In the original workflow: Estimates of nucleated cell counts were drawn from the amplification of reference gene primers. Some clones are missing from TCRdb's copy, which holds only in-frame ones; the method was immunoSEQ multiplex PCR. The V and J calls and clone size are taken from that table; D and trimming were inferred from the DNA. The data show hundreds of thousands of clones, 85% to 90% seen once.

The sequencing sample was made of PBMCs or T cells enriched from blood (not recorded which). This sequence originates from a man aged 30-40 years who had recovered from COVID-19. J is TRBJ1-2 and V is TRBV24-1; D is undetermined. The CDR3 nucleotides are TGTGCCACCAGTGATAGACAACCTCCCTATGGCTACACCTTC. Translated, it gives CATSDRQPPYGYTF.